This T cell receptor beta chain was documented in a study of fetal regulatory T cell absence and autoimmunity (dated by TCRdb to 2017 to 2019). With regard to the full study: Exocrine pancreas autoimmunity was seen in the IPEX patients without clinical diabetes.

Amplification and barcoding of TCRbeta CDR3 regions were carried out by two-step multiplex PCR on the immunoSEQ human TCRbeta survey platform. Libraries were sequenced on Illumina instruments, and IgH from the same samples was sequenced in parallel. The source study handled its data this way. Raw reads were filtered against IMGT V, D, J definitions and binned by a nearest-neighbor algorithm to remove PCR and sequencing errors. A clone was defined by an identical nucleotide sequence, and differential abundance between tissues was tested with a Fisher exact test for each clone at a pFDR threshold of p<0.01. Clones whose frequencies were too low for statistical inference were excluded by a minimum inclusion filter of 10 in either sample. The immunoSEQ Analyzer was used for pairwise clonal comparisons, while IMGT tools were used to assess gene family usage. TCRdb mirrors the immuneACCESS table, restricted to in-frame sequences. Some clones are absent from its copies; in checked studies, under half trace to an unresolved V gene, and the reason for the others is unknown. V and J calls plus clone size are reproduced from that table; the DNA served to infer D and trimming. A total of 85,000 to 100,000 clones appear in this sample, roughly 78% of them only once. The top ten hold just under 2% of the sample.

Repertoire sequencing was done on genomic DNA taken from frozen pancreas tissue. The DNeasy Blood and Tissue Kit was used to extract roughly 1.9-3.4 ug of genomic DNA from either umbilical cord blood or frozen pancreas. About this clone itself: Its specific antigen is unknown. There are no base qualities to consult, and no much larger clone falls within one base.

What the authors observed across the whole study: The oligoclonal enrichment was taken as support for antigen-driven autoimmunity in the pancreas before birth in IPEX syndrome. Significant oligoclonal enrichment of the TCR compartment was observed in pancreas versus cord blood, with some top clones enriched more than 90-fold. TRB gene family usage was found to be broadly similar between cord blood and pancreas and to resemble published neonatal and adult repertoires.

CDR1 and CDR2, looked up from the germline V gene (reference sequence), are SEHNR and FQNEAQ. V loses 4 bases, J loses 2 bases, and the germline ends lie 12 bases apart. The CDR3 spans 16 residues, from the cysteine through the phenylalanine. Only the CDR3 part of the read is kept: 48 bases, read in frame from the first base. Specimen: pancreas tissue. The TCR originated in a male donor with IPEX syndrome. The chain links TRBV7-9 with TRBJ2-6; the D gene cannot be resolved reliably. The DNA sequence is given as TGTGCCAGCAGCTCCGATCCCGTGGCTGGGGCCAACGTCCTGACTTTC. This encodes CASSSDPVAGANVLTF.